These 9 T cell receptor beta chains originate from one sample sequenced in a study of cytomegalovirus exposure and HLA in healthy donors. In the PCR, 60 Vbeta and 13 Jbeta primers were used. The method was immunoSEQ multiplex PCR; TCRdb's version includes in-frame clones alone and lacks a portion of them. The sample records tens of thousands of clones, under 80% being singletons. Input material: PBMCs. All receptors derive from a man in his sixties in good health and CMV-seropositive.

Only a few counts were recorded for this clone. In the same sample, other DNA sequences code for this CDR3. The rearrangement links TRBV7-2 to TRBJ2-7; no clear D gene. The CDR3 extends over 14 amino acids. CDR1 is SGHTA and CDR2 is FQGNSA in the germline V gene. Trimming removed 1 base at V and 7 bases at J, with 14 bases between. This CDR3 is CASSLGGTRWEQYF. The CDR3 DNA follows: TGTGCCAGCAGCTTAGGAGGTACCCGGTGGGAGCAGTACTTC.

This chain uses TRBV6-6 with TRBJ1-1; D might be TRBD1 (5 bases). CDR1 and CDR2 (germline): MNHNY, SVGAGI (reference sequence). Trimming took off 4 bases at V and 1 base at J, with 13 bases between the two ends. This CDR3 is 15 amino acids long. The CDR3: CASSSGGTANTEAFF. The DNA for the CDR3 is TGTGCCAGCAGTTCGGGCGGGACGGCGAACACTGAAGCTTTCTTT.

This clone was found once. This rearrangement joins TRBV10-1 to TRBJ2-5; 7 bases match TRBD1. The length of the CDR3 is 14 residues. Germline CDR1 is WNHNN and CDR2 is SYGVQD (reference sequence). V lost 3 bases, J lost 1 base, and 2 bases stayed unmatched. The CDR3 reads CASSERTGQETQYF. The CDR3, as DNA: TGCGCCAGCAGTGAACGGACAGGCCAAGAGACCCAGTACTTC.

This chain joins TRBV15 and TRBJ2-5; 7 bases agree with TRBD2. The CDR3 runs 16 residues. The V segment lost 1 base and the J segment 5 bases; nucleotides outside the gene matches: 10. CDR1 is LNHNV, CDR2 YYDKDF, per germline (reference sequence). The CDR3 region is CATSRVPSGEPETQYF. In DNA, the CDR3 is TGTGCCACCAGCAGAGTTCCTAGCGGCGAACCGGAGACCCAGTACTTC.

This rearrangement joins TRBV30 to TRBJ1-3; possibly TRBD1 for D (5 bases). The CDR3 has 13 residues. The germline gives CDR1 GTSNPN, CDR2 SVGIG (reference sequence). Trimming cost V 5 bases and J 9 bases, with 17 bases left between them. DNA of the CDR3: TGTGCCTGGGCTTCGCAGGGAGGCGGCACCATATATTTT. Protein sequence: CAWASQGGGTIYF.

The chain couples TRBV5-1 to TRBJ2-1, with D maybe TRBD1 (6 bases). Trimming left V 5 bases short and J 10 bases short, with 16 bases between. This CDR3 is built from 13 residues. Germline loops: CDR1 SGHRS, CDR2 YFSETQ. CDR3 amino acids: CASRAYRATEQFF. CDR3 sequence (DNA): TGCGCCAGCAGGGCCTACAGGGCGACCGAGCAGTTCTTC.

This clone was seen a single time. The rearrangement links TRBV6-1 to TRBJ2-5; no definite D call. CDR3 length equals 14 residues. Germline V lookup: CDR1 MNHNS, CDR2 SASEGT. V was cut by 7 bases and J by 5 bases, with 17 bases left in between. This CDR3 is CASKGRSAGETQYF. Here the CDR3 DNA reads TGTGCCAGCAAAGGCCGGTCTGCCGGGGAGACCCAGTACTTC.

This chain connects TRBV29-1 to TRBJ2-3; 8 bases agree with TRBD2. V was pared by 2 bases and J by 6 bases, with 10 bases of the junction left unmatched. Germline CDR1 is SQVTM and CDR2 is ANQGSEA. The CDR3 consists of 15 residues. The CDR3 sequence is CSVESTGTRGDTQYF. CDR3 in DNA: TGCAGCGTTGAATCCACCGGGACTAGAGGCGATACGCAGTATTTT.

The rearrangement links TRBV19 to TRBJ1-1; the match to TRBD1 covers 7 bases. The trim removed 1 base at V and 0 bases at J, leaving 5 bases unmatched. Germline V gene sequence: CDR1 LNHDA, CDR2 SQIVND (reference sequence). The length of the CDR3 is 16 residues. The CDR3, as DNA: TGTGCCAGTAGTATAGTTGGGACAGCGATGAACACTGAAGCTTTCTTT. It yields the protein CASSIVGTAMNTEAFF. Based on the CDR3 plus reference TRBV19 and TRBJ1-1, the full variable domain is DGGITQSPKYLFRKEGQNVTLSCEQNLNHDAMYWYRQDPGQGLRLIYYSQIVNDFQKGDIAEGYSVSREKKESFPLTVTSAQKNPTAFYLCASSIVGTAMNTEAFFGQGTRLTVV.